This is a list of T cell receptor beta chains from one sample in a study of shared clonotypes between healthy human individuals. Data came from immunoSEQ multiplex PCR; TCRdb stores just in-frame clones and leaves some out. Here the sample spans more than 500,000 clones, about 95% being singletons. Sequencing was done on a sample of naive CD8+ T cells sorted from blood. Receptors originate from a woman under 40 in good health. The CDR3 runs from the conserved cysteine through the conserved F or W. The D gene is left open where the match is weak. Clone size is shown for a subset of rows, as once, few, many or a class of expanded clone.

v_call: TRBV4-1; clone_size: .; j_call: TRBJ1-5; d_call: .; cdr3_nt: TGCGCCAGCAGCCAAGGACCGGAGGGGGGAAGGCAGCCCCAGCATTTT; cdr3_aa: CASSQGPEGGRQPQHF
v_call: TRBV13; clone_size: .; j_call: TRBJ1-2; d_call: .; cdr3_nt: TGTGCCAGCTCCCGCGGGGGACCGGGCTATGGCTACACCTTC; cdr3_aa: CASSRGGPGYGYTF
v_call: TRBV6-4; clone_size: .; j_call: TRBJ2-1; d_call: TRBD1; cdr3_nt: TGTGCCAGCAGTGGGGCAGGGGGCTCTTCTTACAATGAGCAGTTCTTC; cdr3_aa: CASSGAGGSSYNEQFF
v_call: TRBV7-6; clone_size: .; j_call: TRBJ2-3; d_call: TRBD2; cdr3_nt: TGTGCCAGCAGCTCCTGGACTAGCGGGGGGGGCGATACGCAGTATTTT; cdr3_aa: CASSSWTSGGGDTQYF
v_call: TRBV7-8; clone_size: .; j_call: TRBJ2-7; d_call: TRBD1; cdr3_nt: TGTGCCAGCAGCTTAGCCGGGACAGGCATCTACGAGCAGTACTTC; cdr3_aa: CASSLAGTGIYEQYF
v_call: TRBV13; clone_size: .; j_call: TRBJ2-7; d_call: TRBD1; cdr3_nt: TGTGCCAGCAGTTCACAGGGGAACGAGCAGTACTTC; cdr3_aa: CASSSQGNEQYF
v_call: TRBV27; clone_size: .; j_call: TRBJ2-7; d_call: TRBD2; cdr3_nt: TGTGCCAGCAGTTTAGCGGGGGACCTCTACGAGCAGTACTTC; cdr3_aa: CASSLAGDLYEQYF
v_call: TRBV4-2; clone_size: .; j_call: TRBJ2-7; d_call: TRBD2; cdr3_nt: TGTGCCAGCAGCCAAGAGCTAGCGGGGGCCTACGAGCAGTACTTC; cdr3_aa: CASSQELAGAYEQYF
v_call: TRBV27; clone_size: .; j_call: TRBJ1-1; d_call: .; cdr3_nt: TGTGCCAGCAGTTTGGGCCCACAGCTCAACACTGAAGCTTTCTTT; cdr3_aa: CASSLGPQLNTEAFF
v_call: TRBV5-1; clone_size: .; j_call: TRBJ2-7; d_call: .; cdr3_nt: TGCGCCAGCAGCTTTCGTACAGGGTCCCACGAGCAGTACTTC; cdr3_aa: CASSFRTGSHEQYF
v_call: TRBV5-1; clone_size: once; j_call: TRBJ1-3; d_call: .; cdr3_nt: TGCGCCAGCAGCCCCGACTCTTACCCTGGAGGAAACACCATATATTTT; cdr3_aa: CASSPDSYPGGNTIYF
v_call: TRBV7-9; clone_size: .; j_call: TRBJ2-1; d_call: .; cdr3_nt: TGTGCCAGCAGCTTAGGGGGCCCCAAGCAGTTCTTC; cdr3_aa: CASSLGGPKQFF
v_call: TRBV4-2; clone_size: .; j_call: TRBJ2-6; d_call: .; cdr3_nt: TGTGCCAGCAGCGATATTCGCAGGTTACAAAGTCGGGCCAACGTCCTGACTTTC; cdr3_aa: CASSDIRRLQSRANVLTF
v_call: TRBV14; clone_size: .; j_call: TRBJ2-1; d_call: TRBD1; cdr3_nt: TGTGCCAGCAGCCCTAGGACAGGGTCGAATGAGCAGTTCTTC; cdr3_aa: CASSPRTGSNEQFF
v_call: TRBV2; clone_size: .; j_call: TRBJ1-1; d_call: TRBD1; cdr3_nt: TGTGCCAGCAGTGAGTACCAGGGGGCCACTGAAGCTTTCTTT; cdr3_aa: CASSEYQGATEAFF
v_call: TRBV7-8; clone_size: .; j_call: TRBJ1-1; d_call: .; cdr3_nt: TGTGCCAGCAGCAGCATTGGCGGACTGCGCACTGAAGCTTTCTTT; cdr3_aa: CASSSIGGLRTEAFF
v_call: TRBV7-9; clone_size: .; j_call: TRBJ2-7; d_call: .; cdr3_nt: TGTGCCAGCAGCTTAGCGAAGGGGACCACCGGGGCCTACGAGCAGTACTTC; cdr3_aa: CASSLAKGTTGAYEQYF
v_call: TRBV2; clone_size: .; j_call: TRBJ2-1; d_call: TRBD1; cdr3_nt: TGTGCCAGCAGTCCGGGACAGGGGTACAATGAGCAGTTCTTC; cdr3_aa: CASSPGQGYNEQFF
v_call: TRBV9; clone_size: once; j_call: TRBJ2-7; d_call: .; cdr3_nt: TGTGCCAGCAGCGTAGGGACTCGAGGTAGCTACGAGCAGTACTTC; cdr3_aa: CASSVGTRGSYEQYF
v_call: TRBV7-9; clone_size: .; j_call: TRBJ1-4; d_call: .; cdr3_nt: TGTGCCAGCAGCTTAGGGACCCAGGACGTCGCAACTAATGAAAAACTGTTTTTT; cdr3_aa: CASSLGTQDVATNEKLFF
v_call: TRBV13; clone_size: .; j_call: TRBJ2-1; d_call: .; cdr3_nt: TGTGCCAGCAGCACGACTGGCAATGAGCAGTTCTTC; cdr3_aa: CASSTTGNEQFF
v_call: TRBV29-1; clone_size: .; j_call: TRBJ2-2; d_call: .; cdr3_nt: TGCAGCGTTGGGACAACGGGCGGGGAGCTGTTTTTT; cdr3_aa: CSVGTTGGELFF
v_call: TRBV2; clone_size: .; j_call: TRBJ2-3; d_call: TRBD1; cdr3_nt: TGTGCCAGCAGCCAATTCCAGGGGGGCACAGATACGCAGTATTTT; cdr3_aa: CASSQFQGGTDTQYF
v_call: TRBV6-5; clone_size: .; j_call: TRBJ2-3; d_call: .; cdr3_nt: TGTGCCAGCAGTTATGGGAATACGCAGTATTTT; cdr3_aa: CASSYGNTQYF
v_call: TRBV7-7; clone_size: .; j_call: TRBJ2-7; d_call: TRBD1; cdr3_nt: TGTGCCAGCGAAACAGGGGGCTCCTACGAGCAGTACTTC; cdr3_aa: CASETGGSYEQYF
v_call: TRBV28; clone_size: once; j_call: TRBJ1-1; d_call: .; cdr3_nt: TGTGCCAGCAGTTCAGACAGGTTGGATTTGACAAACACTGAAGCTTTCTTT; cdr3_aa: CASSSDRLDLTNTEAFF
v_call: TRBV7-9; clone_size: .; j_call: TRBJ1-1; d_call: .; cdr3_nt: TGTGCCAGCAGCTGGGACATATCTGACATGAACACTGAAGCTTTCTTT; cdr3_aa: CASSWDISDMNTEAFF
v_call: TRBV27; clone_size: once; j_call: TRBJ2-1; d_call: .; cdr3_nt: TGTGCCAGCAGTTTTGGTCTCAATGAGCAGTTCTTC; cdr3_aa: CASSFGLNEQFF
v_call: TRBV28; clone_size: .; j_call: TRBJ2-7; d_call: .; cdr3_nt: TGTGCCAGCAGCCCCCTCCCGGGCGAGCAGTACTTC; cdr3_aa: CASSPLPGEQYF